The 20 T cell receptor beta chains presented below share a single source sample, sequenced in a study of molecular identifiers for immune sequencing clone quantification. Using its own MiXCR run on the PCR reads, TCRdb lists one record per CDR3 protein. The profile covers about 640,000 distinct CDR3 sequences, with approximately 20% appearing a single time and roughly 0.85% taken by the ten largest. Sequenced sample: naive CD8+ T cells from blood, with Jurkat cell RNA spiked in. Subset: FACS-sorted CD8+CD4-CCR7+CD45RA+ naive T cells. These receptor sequences come from a human donor in good health. Some libraries in this study had Jurkat cell RNA spiked in.

At least ten counts were recorded for this clonotype. This CDR3 reads CASSLGPGTGTEAFF. The CDR3 DNA follows: TGTGCCAGCAGTTTAGGACCAGGGACAGGCACTGAAGCTTTCTTT. This chain uses TRBV28 with TRBJ1-1, with 8 bases identical to TRBD1. The CDR3 loop spans 15 amino acids. With V trimmed by 2 bases and J by 4 bases, 6 bases remained unmatched. Germline V gene sequence: CDR1 MDHEN, CDR2 SYDVKM.

There are many counts of this clonotype. The chain links TRBV9 to TRBJ1-1; 9 bases are a match to TRBD1. Germline CDR1 SGDLS, CDR2 YYNGEE. Trimming cost V 4 bases and J 3 bases; bases outside gene matches: 16. The CDR3 contains 18 residues. CDR3 in amino acids: CASSPLFTGGKWDTEAFF. The CDR3 nucleotides are TGTGCCAGCAGCCCTCTTTTCACAGGGGGCAAGTGGGACACTGAAGCTTTCTTT.

To note about this clonotype: A much larger clone differs from this one at a single base, so this may be a read error. The rearrangement joins TRBV6-2 or TRBV6-3 to TRBJ1-2; perhaps TRBD1 as D (6 bases). CDR3 length: 14 residues. CDR1 and CDR2 from the germline V gene are MNHEY and SVGEGT. CDR3 in amino acids: CASSSSGQNYSYTF. In DNA, the CDR3 is TGTGCCAGCAGTTCCTCCGGACAGAACTATAGCTACACCTTC.

This clonotype came up many times. The chain has TRBV6-5 and TRBJ2-1; a weak D match, TRBD2 (7 bases). Trimming left V 5 bases short and J 2 bases short, with 16 bases between. The length of the CDR3 is 16 residues. In germline, CDR1 is MNHEY, CDR2 SVGAGI. The CDR3, as DNA: TGTGCCAGCAGTCCCCTTACAGGGAGGGCCTACAATGAGCAGTTCTTC. Its protein is CASSPLTGRAYNEQFF.

This clonotype has a count of ten or more. The chain carries TRBV9 and TRBJ2-3; D gene uncertain. The CDR3 loop spans 15 amino acids. V was clipped by 0 bases and J by 2 bases, with 10 bases between them. Germline V lookup: CDR1 SGDLS, CDR2 YYNGEE. The CDR3 loop reads CASSVVDSSTDTQYF. For the CDR3, the DNA is TGTGCCAGCAGCGTAGTAGACTCTTCCACAGATACGCAGTATTTT.

This clonotype was counted at least ten times. This chain links TRBV20-1 with TRBJ2-7; 9 bases fit TRBD1. V dropped 1 base and J dropped 0; count of bases not matched to a gene: 22. The CDR3 totals 21 residues. Germline V lookup: CDR1 DFQATT, CDR2 SNEGSKA (reference sequence). CDR3 DNA sequence: TGCAGTGCTAGAGTAAGAGAGGGGGACAGGGCGTACGTCGCCCCCTCCTACGAGCAGTACTTC. This codes for CSARVREGDRAYVAPSYEQYF.

This clonotype turned up a few times. The rearrangement uses TRBV20-1 and TRBJ2-2, with 10 bases identical to TRBD2. This CDR3 has 16 amino acids. J lost 1 base, V lost 0 bases, and 2 bases had no gene match. The V gene's germline CDR1 is DFQATT and CDR2 SNEGSKA (reference sequence). CDR3 region: CSARDRTSGNTGELFF. As DNA, the CDR3 is TGCAGTGCTAGAGACCGGACTAGCGGGAACACCGGGGAGCTGTTTTTT.

The chain has TRBV20-1 and TRBJ1-5, with D tentatively TRBD1 (6 bases). V lost 0 bases, J lost 6 bases, and 12 bases lay in between. The CDR3 spans 14 residues. The V gene's germline CDR1 is DFQATT and CDR2 SNEGSKA (reference sequence). CDR3: CSARDTGIGQPQHF. CDR3 bases: TGCAGTGCTAGAGATACAGGGATCGGTCAGCCCCAGCATTTT.

This clonotype was seen many times. V usage is TRBV21-1 and J usage is TRBJ1-1. TRBV21-1 is flagged as a pseudogene. The CDR3 loop spans 11 amino acids. The CDR3 DNA follows: TGTGCCAGCAGCAAAGTGCACGAAGCTTTCTTT. Its translation is CASSKVHEAFF.

This clonotype has more than one count but fewer than ten. The chain couples TRBV5-8 to TRBJ2-7, with 11 positions matching TRBD2. Germline CDR1 reads SGHTS; CDR2 reads YDEGEE. Losses at the gene ends were 0 bases for V and 5 bases for J; bases not matched to a gene: 10. The CDR3 spans 17 residues. The CDR3 bases are TGTGCCAGCAGCTTGGCGTCTACTAGCGGGAGCAGAAACGAGCAGTACTTC. It specifies CASSLASTSGSRNEQYF.

This clonotype was recorded at least ten times. This sequence joins TRBV30 and TRBJ1-1; D is uncertain. V dropped 0 bases and J dropped 1 base, with 6 bases sitting between them. Per the germline V gene, CDR1 is GTSNPN and CDR2 is SVGIG (reference sequence). This CDR3 is 13 amino acids long. Here the CDR3 DNA reads TGTGCCTGGAGTGTACACGGGAACACTGAAGCTTTCTTT. Amino acid sequence: CAWSVHGNTEAFF.

This clonotype appeared a few times. DNA of the CDR3: TGCAGCGTTGAATCCGTGACAGGGCTTGATGAGCAGTTCTTC. Encoded protein: CSVESVTGLDEQFF. This rearrangement joins TRBV29-1 to TRBJ2-1; 7 nucleotides align to TRBD1. V lost 2 bases and J lost 8; bases outside the gene matches: 9. The germline V gene has CDR1 SQVTM and CDR2 ANQGSEA. The CDR3 has 14 amino acids.

To note about this clonotype: With a much larger clone just one base away, this may be a read error. The chain carries TRBV11-2 and TRBJ2-7; D remains unclear. The V gene lost 2 bases and the J gene lost 2 bases, with 10 bases spanning the gap. The germline CDR1 and CDR2 sequences are SGHAT and FQNNGV. This CDR3 has 14 residues. The DNA for the CDR3 is TGTGCCAGCAGCTTAATAAGCGCCACCTACGAGCAGTACTTC. This gives the protein CASSLISATYEQYF.

V is TRBV12-5 and J is TRBJ1-2, with unresolved D. The CDR3 runs 17 residues. The ends were cut back, 1 base at V and 5 bases at J, with 20 bases in the middle. Germline values: CDR1 LGHNT, CDR2 FRNRAP. CDR3 nucleotide sequence: TGTGCTAGTGGTTTGGGCCCCGGGTTGTCAGCTCAGTATGGCTACACCTTC. Amino acid sequence: CASGLGPGLSAQYGYTF.

This clonotype appeared a few times. CDR3 residues: CASRWAGGFTDTQYF. In DNA, the CDR3 is TGTGCCAGTAGGTGGGCGGGAGGGTTCACCGATACGCAGTATTTT. V gene TRBV19 combines with J gene TRBJ2-3; 9 bases agree with TRBD2. The CDR3 has 15 amino acids. Per the germline V gene, CDR1 is LNHDA and CDR2 is SQIVND (reference sequence). Germline trimming cut 6 bases from V and 6 bases from J; bases unmatched to any gene: 10.

This clonotype was picked up many times. The gene calls are TRBV9 and TRBJ2-1, with unresolved D. This CDR3 has 15 residues. V lost 4 bases and J lost 7, with 18 bases in between. CDR1 and CDR2 from the germline V gene are SGDLS and YYNGEE. The CDR3 loop reads CASSPPGARENEQFF. The CDR3 coding sequence is TGTGCCAGCAGCCCCCCCGGAGCCCGAGAGAATGAGCAGTTCTTC.

In its sample, this clonotype was seen many times. This sequence joins TRBV7-9 and TRBJ1-1; D may be TRBD1 (6 bases). The CDR3 sequence is 15 residues long. Germline lookup yields CDR1 SEHNR and CDR2 FQNEAQ (reference sequence). The V and J ends lost 4 bases and 0 bases respectively, with 12 bases between them. Here the CDR3 reads CASSSVRGMNTEAFF. Here the CDR3 DNA reads TGTGCCAGCAGCTCAGTGAGGGGGATGAACACTGAAGCTTTCTTT.

This clonotype was picked up many times. The chain joins TRBV4-3 to TRBJ2-7; 16 nucleotides align to TRBD2. The germline V gene encodes CDR1 LGHNA and CDR2 YSLEER. The junction had 5 bases not matched to a gene; V was cut back by 4 bases and J by 2 bases. The CDR3 extends over 17 amino acids. CDR3 protein: CASSPGLAGGLTYEQYF. The CDR3 nucleotides are TGCGCCAGCAGCCCGGGACTAGCGGGAGGGCTAACCTACGAGCAGTACTTC.

This clonotype has at least ten counts. V usage is TRBV6-5 and J usage is TRBJ1-4; D is unclear. V gave up 5 bases and J gave up 0 bases, with 16 bases separating them. CDR3 length: 17 residues. Germline assignment: CDR1 MNHEY and CDR2 SVGAGI. The DNA of the CDR3 is TGTGCCAGCAGTCCTATCGGACTGGTTGCAACTAATGAAAAACTGTTTTTT. The encoded protein is CASSPIGLVATNEKLFF.

This clonotype was counted many times. The gene calls are TRBV9 and TRBJ2-3; tentative D call: TRBD1 (6 bases). V lost 3 bases and J lost 0, with 14 bases in between. The germline gives CDR1 SGDLS, CDR2 YYNGEE. The CDR3 contains 16 residues. The CDR3 DNA is TGTGCCAGCAGCGGGGGGCGGACACCAAGCACAGATACGCAGTATTTT. It codes for CASSGGRTPSTDTQYF.